The clone carrying this T cell receptor beta chain occurred once. The data originate from a study of follicular helper T cells after annual influenza vaccination. This table comes from immunoSEQ multiplex PCR, and its TCRdb copy is limited to in-frame clones, with some not included. The sample lists some 9,000 clones, around four fifths seen once, with 2.5% to 3.5% in the top ten. Trimming pared 1 base from V and 7 bases from J, leaving 11 bases between. Germline CDR1 reads KGHSH; CDR2 reads LQKENI. The CDR3 is 15 residues long. Time point specified: 2014-2015 season, pre-vaccination. Before and after seasonal inactivated influenza vaccination, adults gave blood for sorting CD4 subsets for sequencing. Community-dwelling subjects without influenza vaccination in the prior 6 months were enrolled. Vaccine contraindications, substance abuse, HIV/AIDS, active malignancy and active illness excluded donors.

This sequence joins TRBV18 and TRBJ1-6, with D possibly matching TRBD1 (5 bases). The sequencing used CXCR5+ CD38- circulating T follicular helper cells from blood, collected on the day of influenza vaccination. Subset of the sample: circulating Tfh, non-naive CD4+CXCR5+PD-1+ (ICOS+CD38+ or ICOS-CD38-). The clonotype was recovered from an adult who received the influenza vaccine. CDR3 DNA sequence: TGTGCCAGCTCACCACGGGACGAGGGGAATTCACCCCTCCACTTT. Encoded protein: CASSPRDEGNSPLHF.